This TCR beta chain was sequenced for a study of blood T cell repertoires in COVID-19. Profiled with immunoSEQ multiplex PCR; TCRdb holds only in-frame clones, not every one. Of more than 300,000 clones in the sample, roughly 89% were seen once. This clone occurred once. J gave up 6 bases and V 1 base, and 5 bases lay outside the gene matches. In germline, CDR1 is SGDLS, CDR2 YYNGEE. CDR3 size: 16 residues. The genes are TRBV9 and TRBJ1-6; 9 nucleotides agree with TRBD1. The TCR originated in a woman between 25 and 40 years old with COVID-19, enrolled during active disease. The sequencing input was peripheral blood. The CDR3 here is CASSVTGTGRNSPLHF. The CDR3 DNA sequence: TGTGCCAGCAGCGTAACCGGGACAGGGCGTAATTCACCCCTCCACTTT.